A single sample gave rise to the 25 T cell receptor beta chains below, sequenced in a study of sequential checkpoint blockade in melanoma. The treatment was: randomized to nivolumab then ipilimumab (arm A) or the reverse (arm B). Generated by immunoSEQ multiplex PCR, the TCRdb table keeps only in-frame clones and is missing some. In the table there are about 27,000 clones, roughly 80% of which are singletons. The source material was CD8+ T cells sorted from blood (inferred from file names), sampled from a patient given nivolumab and ipilimumab in sequence. The receptor source for this set is a human donor with melanoma.

The V and J genes are TRBV6-1 and TRBJ1-1; perhaps TRBD1 as D (5 bases). Germline values: CDR1 MNHNS, CDR2 SASEGT. Trimming removed 2 bases from V and 4 bases from J, with 26 bases in between. The CDR3 is 19 residues long. The CDR3 DNA follows: TGTGCCAGCAGTGAATTTGGTTTTCAGCAGGGAGGAATTTCCACTGAAGCTTTCTTT. This encodes CASSEFGFQQGGISTEAFF.

V is TRBV6-1 and J is TRBJ2-3; 10 bases are a match to TRBD2. CDR1 and CDR2 (germline): MNHNS, SASEGT. V trimming: 8 bases; J trimming: 0 bases; junction bases outside the gene matches: 5. This CDR3 is 15 amino acids long. The CDR3 reads CASDTSGDSTDTQYF. In DNA, the CDR3 is TGTGCCAGCGATACTAGCGGGGACAGCACAGATACGCAGTATTTT.

The chain uses TRBV6-5 and TRBJ2-5; 7 bases are shared with TRBD2. Germline V gives CDR1 MNHEY, CDR2 SVGAGI. The CDR3 runs 15 residues. J lost 1 base, V lost 5 bases, and 7 bases had no gene match. CDR3 residues: CASSPIGGGQETQYF. The CDR3 bases are TGTGCCAGCAGTCCAATCGGCGGGGGCCAAGAGACCCAGTACTTC.

The J gene is TRBJ2-3, the V gene TRBV5-1, with 7 positions matching TRBD1. J lost 0 bases, V lost 3 bases, and 4 bases had no gene match. Germline V lookup: CDR1 SGHRS, CDR2 YFSETQ. The CDR3 sequence is 15 residues long. The CDR3 reads CASSSGTASTDTQYF. The CDR3 nucleotides are TGCGCCAGCAGCTCCGGGACAGCTAGCACAGATACGCAGTATTTT.

The V and J genes are TRBV5-4 and TRBJ2-3; a possible D gene is TRBD1 (5 bases). From germline, CDR1 is SGHNT and CDR2 YYREEE (reference sequence). The CDR3 consists of 15 residues. Trimming took off 4 bases at V and 1 base at J, with 13 bases between the two ends. The CDR3 spells CASSPLGRGTDTQYF. For the CDR3, the DNA is TGTGCCAGCAGCCCTCTTGGCAGGGGCACAGATACGCAGTATTTT.

Judged by abundance, this clone is medium-sized (0.01 to 0.1%). This chain connects TRBV5-1 to TRBJ2-5; 13 bases agree with TRBD2. V shed 4 bases and J 2 bases; nucleotides not matched to a gene: 8. There are 17 residues in the CDR3. CDR1 SGHRS and CDR2 YFSETQ come from the germline V gene. CDR3 in amino acids: CASSNPTSGGPQETQYF. DNA for the CDR3: TGCGCCAGCAGCAATCCGACTAGCGGGGGGCCACAAGAGACCCAGTACTTC.

The chain employs TRBV6-5 and TRBJ2-7; D possibly corresponds to TRBD2 (5 bases). Looked up from germline, CDR1 is MNHEY and CDR2 is SVGAGI. With 0 bases removed from V and 3 bases from J, the gap between germline ends came to 12 bases. The CDR3 is made up of 15 amino acids. CDR3 DNA: TGTGCCAGCAGTTACTCTAGGGAGCGTCACTACGAGCAGTACTTC. Translating gives CASSYSRERHYEQYF.

This clone was seen only once. The chain recombines TRBV4-1 with TRBJ1-1, with D uncertain. This CDR3 has 12 residues. V lost 1 base and J 4 bases, leaving 4 bases between the germline ends. The germline gives CDR1 MGHRA, CDR2 YSYEKL. The CDR3 DNA reads as TGCGCCAGCAGCCAAGGGCTCACTGAAGCTTTCTTT. This gives the protein CASSQGLTEAFF.

The J gene is TRBJ2-1, the V gene TRBV6-1; the match to TRBD2 covers 11 bases. Per the germline V gene, CDR1 is MNHNS and CDR2 is SASEGT. Trimming at V came to 4 bases and at J to 9 bases, leaving 8 bases not matched to a gene. This CDR3 has 15 residues. The DNA for the CDR3 is TGTGCCAGCAGTGTACTAGCGGGGGCGGGGTCTGAGCAGTTCTTC. Its protein product is CASSVLAGAGSEQFF.

The V gene is TRBV18, the J gene TRBJ2-3, with D maybe TRBD1 (6 bases). V dropped 3 bases and J dropped 2 bases, with 15 bases sitting between them. Looked up from germline, CDR1 is KGHSH and CDR2 is LQKENI. There are 16 residues in the CDR3. This CDR3 is CASSPEDSYYTDTQYF. The CDR3 DNA sequence: TGTGCCAGCTCACCTGAGGACAGCTATTACACAGATACGCAGTATTTT.

The CDR3 here is CASSLQGFPYEQYF. CDR3 sequence (DNA): TGTGCCAGCAGTTTACAGGGTTTTCCCTACGAGCAGTACTTC. The chain has TRBV27 and TRBJ2-7; a possible D gene is TRBD1 (5 bases). V was cut by 2 bases and J by 2 bases, with 10 bases left in between. Germline assignment: CDR1 MNHEY and CDR2 SMNVEV (reference sequence). The CDR3 has 14 amino acids.

V and J are TRBV7-9 and TRBJ2-5; 8 bases align to TRBD2. This CDR3 comprises 16 residues. The trim removed 0 bases at V and 5 bases at J, leaving 8 bases unmatched. The germline V gene has CDR1 SEHNR and CDR2 FQNEAQ (reference sequence). CDR3 sequence: CASSLAVQRGWETQYF. Here the CDR3 DNA reads TGTGCCAGCAGCTTAGCGGTCCAGCGGGGGTGGGAGACCCAGTACTTC.

The rearrangement links TRBV9 to TRBJ2-1; TRBD2 aligns across 10 bases. The CDR3 length is 15 residues. Per germline, CDR1 SGDLS and CDR2 YYNGEE. The J segment lost 6 bases and the V segment lost 4 bases, leaving 7 bases of the junction unmatched. CDR3 in amino acids: CASSPDTSGANEQFF. CDR3 bases: TGTGCCAGCAGCCCTGACACTAGCGGGGCCAATGAGCAGTTCTTC.

The CDR3 reads CASSQDFFATNEKLFF. For the CDR3, the DNA is TGCGCCAGCAGCCAAGATTTCTTCGCAACTAATGAAAAACTGTTTTTT. This chain uses TRBV4-1 with TRBJ1-4; D is uncertain. Looked up from germline, CDR1 is MGHRA and CDR2 is YSYEKL. The V end lost 0 bases, the J end lost 0 bases, and 8 bases lay between the germline ends. CDR3 length: 16 amino acids.

The V gene is TRBV5-6, the J gene TRBJ2-2; D may be TRBD1 (5 bases). V was shortened by 0 bases and J by 1 base, with 10 bases between the two germline ends. The CDR3 totals 16 residues. CDR1 is SGHDT, CDR2 YYEEEE, per germline. The DNA for the CDR3 is TGTGCCAGCAGCTTGGAGGAGCAGGGGAACACCGGGGAGCTGTTTTTT. Amino acids: CASSLEEQGNTGELFF. Supplemented by reference TRBV5-6 and TRBJ2-2, the full variable domain reads DAGVTQSPTHLIKTRGQQVTLRCSPKSGHDTVSWYQQALGQGPQFIFQYYEEEERQRGNFPDRFSGHQFPNYSSELNVNALLLGDSALYLCASSLEEQGNTGELFFGEGSRLTVL.

The table lists this clone with a few counts. The chain combines TRBV25-1 with TRBJ1-6, with TRBD1 as a possible D gene (5 bases). Germline lookup yields CDR1 MGHDK and CDR2 SYGVNS. The CDR3 consists of 15 residues. The V end was cut by 2 bases, the J end by 9 bases, with 14 bases between. Here the CDR3 reads CASSEGGRVSSPLHF. The CDR3 nucleotides are TGTGCCAGCAGTGAAGGTGGCAGGGTGAGTTCACCCCTCCACTTT.

This clone was found a few times. V gene TRBV6-6 combines with J gene TRBJ2-7; tentative D call: TRBD1 (7 bases). The CDR3 runs 13 residues. Per the germline V gene, CDR1 is MNHNY and CDR2 is SVGAGI (reference sequence). V lost 7 bases and J 3 bases, leaving 13 bases between the germline ends. The CDR3 DNA follows: TGTGCCAGCAAACCGCGGGACAGCTACGAGCAGTACTTC. Amino acids: CASKPRDSYEQYF.

This clone was found a few times. The chain is built from TRBV19 and TRBJ1-1; no clear D gene. CDR3 length: 10 amino acids. The V and J ends lost 9 bases and 1 base respectively, with 3 bases between them. In germline, CDR1 is LNHDA, CDR2 SQIVND (reference sequence). CDR3 region: CASRNTEAFF. CDR3 nucleotides: TGTGCCAGCAGGAACACTGAAGCTTTCTTT. The whole variable domain, filled in from reference TRBV19 and TRBJ1-1, reads DGGITQSPKYLFRKEGQNVTLSCEQNLNHDAMYWYRQDPGQGLRLIYYSQIVNDFQKGDIAEGYSVSREKKESFPLTVTSAQKNPTAFYLCASRNTEAFFGQGTRLTVV.

The chain couples TRBV4-1 to TRBJ1-3, with 7 positions matching TRBD1. CDR1 is MGHRA and CDR2 is YSYEKL in the germline V gene. There are 18 residues in the CDR3. The trim removed 2 bases at V and 1 base at J, leaving 11 bases unmatched. The CDR3 reads CASSQTGQDYLSGNTIYF. The CDR3 coding sequence is TGCGCCAGCAGCCAAACCGGACAGGACTACCTATCTGGAAACACCATATATTTT.

This chain joins TRBV19 and TRBJ2-7, with D perhaps matching TRBD1 (5 bases). The V end lost 1 base, the J end lost 4 bases, and 11 bases lay between the germline ends. This CDR3 region has 14 residues. Germline assignment: CDR1 LNHDA and CDR2 SQIVND (reference sequence). The CDR3 region is CASSIGTSPYEQYF. The DNA of the CDR3 is TGTGCCAGTAGTATAGGGACATCGCCGTACGAGCAGTACTTC. The variable domain in full, completed from reference TRBV19 and TRBJ2-7, reads DGGITQSPKYLFRKEGQNVTLSCEQNLNHDAMYWYRQDPGQGLRLIYYSQIVNDFQKGDIAEGYSVSREKKESFPLTVTSAQKNPTAFYLCASSIGTSPYEQYFGPGTRLTVT.

This chain uses TRBV6-6 with TRBJ2-1; TRBD1 might be the D (6 bases). The CDR3 spans 11 residues. Germline-derived CDR1 and CDR2 are MNHNY and SVGAGI (reference sequence). The ends were cut back, 2 bases at V and 10 bases at J, with 6 bases in the middle. The CDR3 loop reads CASSYGGEQFF. Here the CDR3 DNA reads TGTGCCAGCAGTTACGGGGGCGAGCAGTTCTTC.

This rearrangement joins TRBV28 to TRBJ2-2; 8 bases match TRBD2. V trimming: 3 bases; J trimming: 4 bases; junction bases outside the gene matches: 7. Germline-derived CDR1 and CDR2 are MDHEN and SYDVKM. The CDR3 sequence is 16 residues long. CDR3 sequence (DNA): TGTGCCAGCAGTTTTTTGAGTAGCGGGGCCACCGGGGAGCTGTTTTTT. This translates into CASSFLSSGATGELFF. The full variable domain, rest sourced from reference TRBV28 and TRBJ2-2, is DVKVTQSSRYLVKRTGEKVFLECVQDMDHENMFWYRQDPGLGLRLIYFSYDVKMKEKGDIPEGYSVSREKKERFSLILESASTNQTSMYLCASSFLSSGATGELFFGEGSRLTVL.

The chain joins TRBV27 to TRBJ2-3; TRBD1 might be the D (5 bases). V lost 4 bases to trimming and J lost 0 bases, with 8 bases between them. CDR1 is MNHEY, CDR2 SMNVEV, per germline (reference sequence). The length of the CDR3 is 14 residues. In nucleotides, the CDR3 is TGTGCCAGCAGTTGGGGCTCTAGCACAGATACGCAGTATTTT. It translates to CASSWGSSTDTQYF.

The chain links TRBV19 to TRBJ2-7; the D gene is possibly TRBD1 (5 bases). This CDR3 comprises 14 residues. CDR1 and CDR2 from the germline V gene are LNHDA and SQIVND (reference sequence). V gave up 2 bases and J gave up 7 bases, with 15 bases separating them. This CDR3 is CASSITPDSLEQYF. DNA for the CDR3: TGTGCCAGTAGTATAACCCCTGACAGTCTGGAGCAGTACTTC.

The V gene is TRBV2, the J gene TRBJ1-1; D not resolved. The length of the CDR3 is 11 residues. V dropped 6 bases and J dropped 3 bases, with 5 bases sitting between them. CDR1 and CDR2 (germline): SNHLY, FYNNEI. In DNA form, the CDR3 reads TGTGCCAGCAGCCTGTACACTGAAGCTTTCTTT. Translated, it gives CASSLYTEAFF.